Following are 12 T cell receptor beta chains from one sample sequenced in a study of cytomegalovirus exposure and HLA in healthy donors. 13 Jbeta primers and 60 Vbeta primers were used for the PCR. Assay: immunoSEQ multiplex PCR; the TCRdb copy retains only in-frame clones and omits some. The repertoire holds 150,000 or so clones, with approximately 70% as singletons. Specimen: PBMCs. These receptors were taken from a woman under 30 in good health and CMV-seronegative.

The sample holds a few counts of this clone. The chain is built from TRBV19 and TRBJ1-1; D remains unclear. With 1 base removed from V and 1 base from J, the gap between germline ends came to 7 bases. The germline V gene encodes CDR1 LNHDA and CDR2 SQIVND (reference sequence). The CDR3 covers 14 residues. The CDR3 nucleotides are TGTGCCAGTAGTATAGGCTGGCAGAACACTGAAGCTTTCTTT. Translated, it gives CASSIGWQNTEAFF.

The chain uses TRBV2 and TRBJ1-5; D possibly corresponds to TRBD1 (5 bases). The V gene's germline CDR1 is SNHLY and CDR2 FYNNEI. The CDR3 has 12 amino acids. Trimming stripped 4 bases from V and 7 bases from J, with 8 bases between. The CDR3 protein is CASSAQGQPQHF. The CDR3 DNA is TGTGCCAGCAGTGCTCAGGGCCAGCCCCAGCATTTT.

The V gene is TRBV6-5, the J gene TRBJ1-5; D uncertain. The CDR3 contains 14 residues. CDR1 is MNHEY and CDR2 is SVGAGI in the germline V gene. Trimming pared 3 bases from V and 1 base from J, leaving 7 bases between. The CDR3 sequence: CASSYSGSNQPQHF. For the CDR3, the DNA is TGTGCCAGCAGTTATTCCGGGAGCAATCAGCCCCAGCATTTT.

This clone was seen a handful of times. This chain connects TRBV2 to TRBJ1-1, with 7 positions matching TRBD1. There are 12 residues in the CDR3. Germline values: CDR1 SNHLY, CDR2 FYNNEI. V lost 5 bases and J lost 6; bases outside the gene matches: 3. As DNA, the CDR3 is TGTGCCAGCAGTCGACAGGGACCTGAAGCTTTCTTT. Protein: CASSRQGPEAFF.

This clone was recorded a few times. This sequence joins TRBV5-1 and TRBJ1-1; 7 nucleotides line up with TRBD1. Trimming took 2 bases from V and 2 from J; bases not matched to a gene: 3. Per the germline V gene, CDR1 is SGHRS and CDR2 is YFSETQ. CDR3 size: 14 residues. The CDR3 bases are TGCGCCAGCAGCTTAAGGGGGCCAAACACTGAAGCTTTCTTT. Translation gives CASSLRGPNTEAFF.

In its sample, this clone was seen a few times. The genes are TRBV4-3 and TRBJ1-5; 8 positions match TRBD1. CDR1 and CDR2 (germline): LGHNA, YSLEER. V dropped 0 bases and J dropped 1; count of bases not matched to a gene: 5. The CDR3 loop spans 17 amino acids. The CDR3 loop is CASSQDSRQGSNQPQHF. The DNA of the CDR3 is TGCGCCAGCAGCCAAGATTCTAGACAGGGGAGCAATCAGCCCCAGCATTTT.

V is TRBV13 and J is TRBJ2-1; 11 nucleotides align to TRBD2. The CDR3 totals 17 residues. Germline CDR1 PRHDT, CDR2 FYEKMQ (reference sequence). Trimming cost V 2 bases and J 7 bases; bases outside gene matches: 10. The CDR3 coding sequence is TGTGCCAGCAGCTTAACGGGTAGCGGGAGGGCCCATAATGAGCAGTTCTTC. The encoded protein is CASSLTGSGRAHNEQFF.

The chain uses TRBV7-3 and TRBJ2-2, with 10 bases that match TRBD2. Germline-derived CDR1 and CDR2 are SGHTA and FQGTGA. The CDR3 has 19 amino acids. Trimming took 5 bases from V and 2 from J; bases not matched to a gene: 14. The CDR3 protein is CASSQGNSGGTGNTGELFF. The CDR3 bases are TGTGCCAGCAGCCAGGGGAATAGCGGGGGGACGGGTAACACCGGGGAGCTGTTTTTT. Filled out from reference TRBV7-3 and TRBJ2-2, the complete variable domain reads GAGVSQTPSNKVTEKGKYVELRCDPISGHTALYWYRQSLGQGPEFLIYFQGTGAADDSGLPNDRFFAVRPEGSVSTLKIQRTERGDSAVYLCASSQGNSGGTGNTGELFFGEGSRLTVL.

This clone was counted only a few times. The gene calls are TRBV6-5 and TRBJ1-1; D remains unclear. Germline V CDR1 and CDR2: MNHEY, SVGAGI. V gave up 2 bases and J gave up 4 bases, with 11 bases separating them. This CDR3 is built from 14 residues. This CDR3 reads CASSYQRASTEAFF. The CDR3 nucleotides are TGTGCCAGCAGTTACCAGCGGGCATCCACTGAAGCTTTCTTT.

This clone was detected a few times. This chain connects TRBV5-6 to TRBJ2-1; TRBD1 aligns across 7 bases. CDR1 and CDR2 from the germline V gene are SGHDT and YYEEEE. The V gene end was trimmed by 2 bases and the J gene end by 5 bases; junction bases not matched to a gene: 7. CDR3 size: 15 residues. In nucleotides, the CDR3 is TGTGCCAGCAGCTTTATTCTGACAGGGAACAATGAGCAGTTCTTC. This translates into CASSFILTGNNEQFF.

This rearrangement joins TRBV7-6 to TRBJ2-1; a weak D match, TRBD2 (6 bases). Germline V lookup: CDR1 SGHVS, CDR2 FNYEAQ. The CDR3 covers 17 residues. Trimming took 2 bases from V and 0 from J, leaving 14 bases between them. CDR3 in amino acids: CASSLIRAGSSYNEQFF. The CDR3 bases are TGTGCCAGCAGCTTAATTAGGGCGGGGAGCTCCTACAATGAGCAGTTCTTC.

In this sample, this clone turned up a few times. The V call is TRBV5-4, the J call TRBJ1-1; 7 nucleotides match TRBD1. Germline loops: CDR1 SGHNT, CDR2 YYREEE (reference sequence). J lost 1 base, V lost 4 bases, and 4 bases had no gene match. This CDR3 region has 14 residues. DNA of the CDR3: TGTGCCAGCAGCGAGGGACAGCGGAACACTGAAGCTTTCTTT. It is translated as CASSEGQRNTEAFF.